This entry features one T cell receptor beta chain sequence. V was trimmed by 6 bases and J by 8 bases, leaving 5 bases between them. The CDR3 covers 11 residues. CDR1 is MDHEN, CDR2 SYDVKM, per germline. This specimen belongs to a study of blood T cell repertoires in COVID-19. The overall study: Samples taken during acute and convalescent COVID-19 were collected in the United States, Italy and Spain. The cDNA or gDNA used as material had been derived from T cells, B-cell-depleted T cells, or PBMCs.

Original data processing: Using reference gene primer amplification, nucleated cell counts were estimated. TCRdb's table, derived via immunoSEQ multiplex PCR, lists solely in-frame clones and lacks some. From that table come the V and J calls and clone size; the DNA was used to work out D and trimming. The table lists around 310,000 clones, around 89% of them singletons. The sample consisted of peripheral blood. The chain combines TRBV28 with TRBJ1-6; D uncertain. This clonotype was sampled from a woman aged 60-70 years with acute or convalescent COVID-19. The CDR3 loop is CASSPDSPLHF. CDR3 DNA sequence: TGTGCCAGCAGCCCCGATTCACCCCTCCACTTT. Variable domain in full (rest from reference TRBV28 and TRBJ1-6): DVKVTQSSRYLVKRTGEKVFLECVQDMDHENMFWYRQDPGLGLRLIYFSYDVKMKEKGDIPEGYSVSREKKERFSLILESASTNQTSMYLCASSPDSPLHFGNGTRLTVT.